These 22 T cell receptor beta chains originate from one sample sequenced in a study of cytomegalovirus exposure and HLA in healthy donors. Some clones are missing from TCRdb's copy, which holds only in-frame ones; the method was immunoSEQ multiplex PCR. The table lists 120,000 or so clones, 80% to 90% of them singletons. The specimen sequenced was PBMCs. These receptor sequences come from a woman between 18 and 29 years old in good health and CMV-seronegative.

A single count supports this clone. The genes are TRBV9 and TRBJ2-7; TRBD1 might be the D (7 bases). CDR1 is SGDLS and CDR2 is YYNGEE in the germline V gene. V was cut by 0 bases and J by 5 bases, with 12 bases left in between. This CDR3 contains 14 residues. Written as DNA, the CDR3 is TGTGCCAGCAGCGTAGGTCCAGGGGGGCACGAGCAGTACTTC. This encodes CASSVGPGGHEQYF.

V gene TRBV2 combines with J gene TRBJ1-5; D ambiguous. Germline V lookup: CDR1 SNHLY, CDR2 FYNNEI. The CDR3 extends over 14 amino acids. V was trimmed by 2 bases and J by 0 bases, leaving 5 bases between them. The CDR3 sequence is CASSETSSNQPQHF. The CDR3 bases are TGTGCCAGCAGTGAAACCAGTAGCAATCAGCCCCAGCATTTT.

The chain has TRBV5-4 and TRBJ1-2; D is possibly TRBD1 (5 bases). CDR3 length equals 12 residues. CDR1 SGHNT and CDR2 YYREEE come from the germline V gene (reference sequence). V lost 5 bases and J 8 bases, leaving 13 bases between the germline ends. The CDR3 DNA sequence: TGTGCCAGCAGTCTACCAGGGTGGGGCTACACCTTC. It specifies CASSLPGWGYTF.

The rearrangement uses TRBV4-2 and TRBJ1-2, with 8 bases identical to TRBD1. Germline CDR1 is LGHNA and CDR2 is YNFKEQ. After removal of 2 bases from V and 7 bases from J, the junction contained 3 bases not matched to a gene. The CDR3 extends over 13 amino acids. CDR3 sequence (DNA): TGTGCCAGCAGCCAAAGGACAGGGCCTGGCTACACCTTC. The encoded protein is CASSQRTGPGYTF.

The chain joins TRBV29-1 to TRBJ1-2; D is possibly TRBD1 (6 bases). With 4 bases removed from V and 1 base from J, the gap between germline ends came to 13 bases. This CDR3 region has 14 residues. Germline CDR1 reads SQVTM; CDR2 reads ANQGSEA. This chain's CDR3 is CSVGDILFNYGYTF. CDR3 DNA sequence: TGCAGCGTTGGGGACATCCTATTTAACTATGGCTACACCTTC. The full variable domain, in which reference TRBV29-1 and TRBJ1-2 provide the parts outside the CDR3, is SAVISQKPSRDICQRGTSLTIQCQVDSQVTMMFWYRQQPGQSLTLIATANQGSEATYESGFVIDKFPISRPNLTFSTLTVSNMSPEDSSIYLCSVGDILFNYGYTFGSGTRLTVV.

The J gene is TRBJ2-5, the V gene TRBV4-2, with 9 positions matching TRBD2. The CDR3 runs to 16 residues. The ends lost 1 base at V and 4 bases at J; junction bases unmatched: 7. Germline values: CDR1 LGHNA, CDR2 YNFKEQ. The CDR3 protein is CASSQVARGGLETQYF. The CDR3 bases are TGTGCCAGCAGCCAAGTGGCGCGGGGGGGCTTAGAGACCCAGTACTTC.

V gene TRBV28 combines with J gene TRBJ1-5; TRBD1 matches 11 bases. This CDR3 has 17 residues. The trim removed 3 bases at V and 3 bases at J, leaving 7 bases unmatched. Per germline, CDR1 MDHEN and CDR2 SYDVKM. The DNA for the CDR3 is TGTGCCAGCAGTTTGCGTGGACAGGGGGCGATCAATCAGCCCCAGCATTTT. It is translated as CASSLRGQGAINQPQHF.

V and J are TRBV4-1 and TRBJ1-4; D is unresolved. V was cut by 9 bases and J by 3 bases, with 17 bases left in between. This CDR3 contains 15 residues. CDR1 is MGHRA, CDR2 YSYEKL, per germline. DNA for the CDR3: TGCGCCAGTGTGGGTACCAGGTGGTCTAATGAAAAACTGTTTTTT. Residues: CASVGTRWSNEKLFF.

This clone was detected once. The chain recombines TRBV2 with TRBJ2-7; 12 bases agree with TRBD2. Trimming at V came to 5 bases and at J to 2 bases, leaving 4 bases not matched to a gene. The CDR3 consists of 15 residues. Germline V CDR1 and CDR2: SNHLY, FYNNEI. CDR3 amino acids: CASSLAGGPAYEQYF. The CDR3 nucleotides are TGTGCCAGCAGTCTAGCGGGAGGGCCTGCCTACGAGCAGTACTTC.

The chain is built from TRBV4-2 and TRBJ2-2; TRBD2 aligns across 8 bases. V shed 0 bases, J shed 4 bases, and the junction held 16 bases outside the gene matches. CDR1 is LGHNA, CDR2 YNFKEQ, per germline. There are 20 residues in the CDR3. The DNA for the CDR3 is TGTGCCAGCAGCCAAGATTTACGGGTTGGCGGGGGGCGTGGCACCGGGGAGCTGTTTTTT. This translates into CASSQDLRVGGGRGTGELFF.

V is TRBV6-4 and J is TRBJ1-6; D not resolved. This CDR3 region has 14 residues. Trimming stripped 4 bases from V and 6 bases from J, with 10 bases between. CDR1 is MRHNA, CDR2 SNTAGT, per germline. The CDR3 DNA reads as TGTGCCAGCAGTGCTTCCCCGGGTAATTCACCCCTCCACTTT. Translation gives CASSASPGNSPLHF.

This sequence joins TRBV2 and TRBJ2-7; D may be TRBD2 (6 bases). V lost 6 bases and J 3 bases, leaving 9 bases between the germline ends. The germline V gene encodes CDR1 SNHLY and CDR2 FYNNEI. The CDR3 extends over 12 amino acids. The DNA of the CDR3 is TGTGCCAGCAGGGAGACTAGCTACGAGCAGTACTTC. Translation gives CASRETSYEQYF.

V and J are TRBV10-2 and TRBJ1-2; D is undetermined. Germline lookup yields CDR1 WSHSY and CDR2 SAAADI. Trimming stripped 6 bases from V and 5 bases from J, with 16 bases between. This CDR3 is 14 amino acids long. In DNA form, the CDR3 reads TGCGCCAGCAGGCAGAGGGAGGTTGGGTATGGCTACACCTTC. It is translated as CASRQREVGYGYTF.

The gene calls are TRBV10-3 and TRBJ1-5; D may be TRBD1 (6 bases). CDR3 length: 16 amino acids. Germline V gene sequence: CDR1 ENHRY, CDR2 SYGVKD. V was trimmed by 2 bases and J by 3 bases, leaving 14 bases between them. The CDR3 nucleotides read TGTGCCATCAGTGAGCGACAGGTAGATTACAATCAGCCCCAGCATTTT. Translation gives CAISERQVDYNQPQHF.

V and J are TRBV11-2 and TRBJ1-2; 9 bases line up with TRBD1. The CDR3 extends over 17 amino acids. Germline V gives CDR1 SGHAT, CDR2 FQNNGV. The V and J ends lost 3 bases and 5 bases, in that order; junction bases with no gene match: 13. In nucleotides, the CDR3 is TGTGCCAGCAGCTTCGATCCCTTACAGGGGGCTGGGTATGGCTACACCTTC. Translation: CASSFDPLQGAGYGYTF.

CDR3 protein: CASSRGLEGEETQYF. CDR3 bases: TGTGCCAGCAGCCGGGGACTAGAGGGTGAAGAGACCCAGTACTTC. The chain is built from TRBV5-4 and TRBJ2-5; 8 nucleotides line up with TRBD2. The CDR3 is 15 amino acids. CDR1 is SGHNT, CDR2 YYREEE, per germline (reference sequence). V shed 4 bases and J 3 bases; nucleotides not matched to a gene: 8.

CDR3 nucleotides: TGTGCCAGTAGTATAGATCGTGGAAACACCATATATTTT. Translated, it gives CASSIDRGNTIYF. The chain carries TRBV19 and TRBJ1-3, with D uncertain. The CDR3 totals 13 residues. Trimming removed 0 bases from V and 3 bases from J, with 3 bases in between. From germline, CDR1 is LNHDA and CDR2 SQIVND (reference sequence).

The chain uses TRBV27 and TRBJ2-3; 8 bases align to TRBD2. The trim removed 1 base at V and 4 bases at J, leaving 4 bases unmatched. There are 15 residues in the CDR3. Germline-derived CDR1 and CDR2 are MNHEY and SMNVEV (reference sequence). CDR3 coding DNA: TGTGCCAGCAGTTTATTAGCGGGGTCCCCAGATACGCAGTATTTT. The encoded protein is CASSLLAGSPDTQYF.

The chain employs TRBV30 and TRBJ2-7, with 7 bases aligning to TRBD1. Trimming took 4 bases from V and 0 from J; bases not matched to a gene: 15. The CDR3 loop spans 17 amino acids. The germline gives CDR1 GTSNPN, CDR2 SVGIG (reference sequence). As DNA, the CDR3 is TGTGCCTGGACCAGGGGGACACTGTACGGTACCTCCTACGAGCAGTACTTC. Its protein is CAWTRGTLYGTSYEQYF.

The chain carries TRBV5-1 and TRBJ2-1; D might be TRBD1 (5 bases). Deletions cut 2 bases from V and 3 bases from J, with 15 bases between. This CDR3 contains 16 residues. Germline loops: CDR1 SGHRS, CDR2 YFSETQ. The CDR3: CASSFATGAGYNEQFF. CDR3 nucleotide sequence: TGCGCCAGCAGCTTTGCGACTGGGGCCGGCTACAATGAGCAGTTCTTC.

The genes are TRBV2 and TRBJ1-2; D unclear. Trimming took off 9 bases at V and 9 bases at J, with 14 bases between the two ends. Germline CDR1 and CDR2: SNHLY and FYNNEI. The CDR3 consists of 11 residues. As DNA, the CDR3 is TGTGCCAGTACCTCCGGGGTCCGCTACACCTTC. Translated, it gives CASTSGVRYTF. The full variable domain, in which reference TRBV2 and TRBJ1-2 provide the parts outside the CDR3, is EPEVTQTPSHQVTQMGQEVILRCVPISNHLYFYWYRQILGQKVEFLVSFYNNEISEKSEIFDDQFSVERPDGSNFTLKIRSTKLEDSAMYFCASTSGVRYTFGSGTRLTVV.

The chain has TRBV28 and TRBJ1-2; 8 bases are a match to TRBD1. Germline CDR1 is MDHEN and CDR2 is SYDVKM. The CDR3 extends over 15 amino acids. The junction had 5 bases not matched to a gene; V was cut back by 1 base and J by 4 bases. DNA for the CDR3: TGTGCCAGCAGTTTATTCGGAGGACAGGGCTATGGCTACACCTTC. This translates into CASSLFGGQGYGYTF.